A selection of T cell receptor beta chains follows, all from one sample in a study of T cell responses to AZD1222 COVID-19 vaccine. Clones were read by immunoSEQ multiplex PCR, and TCRdb kept only the in-frame ones, dropping some. The sample yields roughly 160,000 clones, 94% seen once. The sample in question was peripheral blood, obtained on day 0 of AZD1222 vaccination. Receptors were obtained from an adult in good health. CDR3s include the opening cysteine and the closing phenylalanine or tryptophan. The D gene is left open where the match is weak. Size is stated for part of the rows, as once, few or many counts, or as a class when the clone is expanded.

CDR3 DNA	CDR3 protein	V gene	J gene	D gene	clone size
TGTGCCAGCAGCTTGGCCCGGGGGGAAAAGGGGGAAAAACTGTTTTTT	CASSLARGEKGEKLFF	TRBV5-5	TRBJ1-4	-	once
TGTGCCAGCAGCGAGGGACTAGCGGAAGAGACCCAGTACTTC	CASSEGLAEETQYF	TRBV9	TRBJ2-5	TRBD2	once
TGTGCCAGCTCACCACCGATGGAGAACACTGAAGCTTTCTTT	CASSPPMENTEAFF	TRBV18	TRBJ1-1	-	-
TGTGCCACCATGGGGGGTATGTCCTACAATGAGCAGTTCTTC	CATMGGMSYNEQFF	TRBV10-3	TRBJ2-1	-	-
TGTGCCAGCAGGATACACAAAACCTACGAGCAGTACTTC	CASRIHKTYEQYF	TRBV12-3/TRBV12-4	TRBJ2-7	-	-
TGTGCCAGCAGGAACTTACCGGGACTAGTAGGCGATGAGCAGTTCTTC	CASRNLPGLVGDEQFF	TRBV11-2	TRBJ2-1	TRBD2	-
TGTGCCACCAGCAGAGCGCGTGGGGGGGGACAAGGGCTCGGCCGATACAATGAGCAGTTCTTC	CATSRARGGGQGLGRYNEQFF	TRBV15	TRBJ2-1	-	-
TGCGCCAGCAGCCAAGATTTTGACCTCTCTGGAAACACCATATATTTT	CASSQDFDLSGNTIYF	TRBV4-1	TRBJ1-3	-	-
TGTGCCAGCAGTGAAGTGGCGAGCGGAGGGGAGACCCAGTACTTC	CASSEVASGGETQYF	TRBV6-1	TRBJ2-5	-	-
TGTGCCAGCAGCGTGGGACAGGGGGCAAACGGGGAGCTGTTTTTT	CASSVGQGANGELFF	TRBV9	TRBJ2-2	TRBD1	-
TGCGCCAGCAGCTGGGACAATGAAAAACTGTTTTTT	CASSWDNEKLFF	TRBV5-1	TRBJ1-4	-	-
TGTGCCAGCAGCTTAGTTACGGGGATGAAGGGCTACACCTTC	CASSLVTGMKGYTF	TRBV11-2	TRBJ1-2	-	-
TGTGCCAGTCAAAGGCCTAATTTGGGTGAGCAGTTCTTC	CASQRPNLGEQFF	TRBV19	TRBJ2-1	-	-
TGTGCCAGCAGTTTAGGACATCGGGGTGAAGCTTTCTTT	CASSLGHRGEAFF	TRBV28	TRBJ1-1	-	-
TGTGCCAGCAGCCCCCCGGGTAGGGGGGATTACGAGCAGTACTTC	CASSPPGRGDYEQYF	TRBV11-2	TRBJ2-7	-	-
TGTGCCAGCAGCCGAAACTACGACAGAAGTTATGGCTACACCTTC	CASSRNYDRSYGYTF	TRBV6-5	TRBJ1-2	-	-
TGTGCCAGCCGTCTTTGGGTTGGGCAGCCCCAGCATTTT	CASRLWVGQPQHF	TRBV6-5	TRBJ1-5	-	-
TGTGCCAGCAGTTTAGGGGCGGTCTACGAGCAGTACTTC	CASSLGAVYEQYF	TRBV12-3/TRBV12-4	TRBJ2-7	-	-
TGTGCCAGCAGCTTGCGAGGGGTCAATGAGCAGTTCTTC	CASSLRGVNEQFF	TRBV7-9	TRBJ2-1	-	-
TGTGCCAGTACCCCCCAGGGAGGGATTACGACTGAAGCTTTCTTT	CASTPQGGITTEAFF	TRBV19	TRBJ1-1	-	once
TGCAGCGCGACAGTGGAGGCTGAAGCTTTCTTT	CSATVEAEAFF	TRBV29-1	TRBJ1-1	-	-
TGTGCCAGCAGCCCCGGGACAGGGGGGAACACTGAAGCTTTCTTT	CASSPGTGGNTEAFF	TRBV7-3	TRBJ1-1	TRBD1	-
TGTGCCAGCAGTGCGGACTCCCCAAACACCGGGGAGCTGTTTTTT	CASSADSPNTGELFF	TRBV6-4	TRBJ2-2	-	-
TGTGCCAGCAGCCAAACCGGATACGAGCAGTACTTC	CASSQTGYEQYF	TRBV3-1/TRBV3-2	TRBJ2-7	-	-
TGTGCCAGCAGCTTAGATTTGGACTACGAGCAGTACTTC	CASSLDLDYEQYF	TRBV11-2	TRBJ2-7	-	-
TGTGCCACCAGCAGTGGGGGTATCTCCTCTGGAAACACCATATATTTT	CATSSGGISSGNTIYF	TRBV15	TRBJ1-3	-	-
TGCGCCAGCAGCTTCGACAGGGCAAACACCGGGGAGCTGTTTTTT	CASSFDRANTGELFF	TRBV5-1	TRBJ2-2	TRBD1	-
TGTGCCAGCAGCCAACCAAGCGGGAGGGCGACCGGGGAGCTGTTTTTT	CASSQPSGRATGELFF	TRBV3-1/TRBV3-2	TRBJ2-2	TRBD2	-
TGTGCCAGTAGTATAGGCAGTCCCACAGATACGCAGTATTTT	CASSIGSPTDTQYF	TRBV19	TRBJ2-3	-	-